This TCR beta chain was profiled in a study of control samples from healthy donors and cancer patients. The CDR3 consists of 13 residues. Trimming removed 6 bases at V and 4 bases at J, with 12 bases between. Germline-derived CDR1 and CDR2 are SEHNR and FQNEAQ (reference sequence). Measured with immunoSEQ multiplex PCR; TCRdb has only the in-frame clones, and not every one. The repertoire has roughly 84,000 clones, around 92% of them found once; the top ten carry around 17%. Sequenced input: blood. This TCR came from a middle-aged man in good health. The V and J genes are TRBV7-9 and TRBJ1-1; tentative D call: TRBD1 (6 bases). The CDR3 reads CASRPGTFTEAFF. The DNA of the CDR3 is TGTGCCAGCAGGCCAGGGACATTCACTGAAGCTTTCTTT.